This TCR beta chain emerged from a study of cytomegalovirus exposure and HLA in healthy donors. Study-wide background: A subsequent analysis stated that the approximately 110 validation repertoires were run on the same platform as the roughly 670 first-cohort repertoires.

The germline V and J ends were trimmed by 4 bases and 0 bases, with 10 bases remaining between them. The CDR3 runs to 15 residues. Germline CDR1 reads MNHEY; CDR2 reads SMNVEV (reference sequence). Some clones are missing from TCRdb's copy, which holds only in-frame ones; the method was immunoSEQ multiplex PCR. The table lists 100,000 to 150,000 clones, around 86% of them singletons, with about 2% in the top ten. This clone showed up just a few times. Antigen unknown. The study, taken as a whole, reports: Most TCR sequences were rare, but some public TCRs occurred in many donors. In vitro checks showed that three CMV-associated chains really do target CMV antigens. The investigators catalogued 150 to 200 TCR beta chains as cytomegalovirus-associated.

This sequence originates from a woman aged 18-35 years in good health and CMV-seronegative. The J gene is TRBJ1-3, the V gene TRBV27, with D possibly matching TRBD1 (5 bases). The material sequenced was PBMCs. The CDR3 protein is CASSSTTVSGNTIYF. DNA of the CDR3: TGTGCCAGCAGTTCCACGACAGTCTCTGGAAACACCATATATTTT.